This is a list of T cell receptor beta chains from one sample in a study of T cell responses to AZD1222 COVID-19 vaccine. Profiling relied on immunoSEQ multiplex PCR, and the TCRdb table lists in-frame clones only, not all of them. Here the sample spans about 30,000 clones, more than 85% being singletons. The input for sequencing was peripheral blood, taken on day 0 of AZD1222 vaccination. The receptors shown here come from an adult in good health. CDR3s include the opening cysteine and the closing phenylalanine or tryptophan. A D gene is named only where the DNA matches it firmly. Clone sizes are given selectively: once, few, many, or a class where the clone is expanded.

>TRBV27|-|-|18|TRBJ2-3
CASSLLLAGISSTDTQYF
TGTGCCAGCAGTTTATTGTTGGCGGGAATATCTAGCACAGATACGCAGTATTTT
>TRBV10-3|-|-|12|TRBJ1-5
CAISEGDQPQHF
TGTGCCATCAGTGAAGGGGATCAGCCCCAGCATTTT
>TRBV7-9|once|-|11|TRBJ2-2
CALRSTGELFF
TGTGCCCTTCGGTCTACCGGGGAGCTGTTTTTT
>TRBV6-5|-|TRBD1|13|TRBJ2-2
CATQGANTGELFF
TGTGCCACACAGGGGGCGAACACCGGGGAGCTGTTTTTT
>TRBV18|-|-|15|TRBJ1-4
CASSPDRATNEKLFF
TGTGCCAGCTCACCTGACAGAGCAACTAATGAAAAACTGTTTTTT
>TRBV27|-|TRBD1|14|TRBJ2-1
CASSSGQGRSEQFF
TGTGCCAGCAGTTCTGGACAGGGCCGCTCCGAGCAGTTCTTC
>TRBV30|-|TRBD1|13|TRBJ1-1
CAWRRDSPAEAFF
TGTGCCTGGAGAAGGGACAGCCCAGCTGAAGCTTTCTTT
>TRBV2|-|-|14|TRBJ2-7
CASSSSLGSYEQYF
TGTGCCAGCAGTTCGTCGTTGGGCTCCTACGAGCAGTACTTC
>TRBV10-1|-|TRBD2|18|TRBJ2-1
CASRRGGTSGESYNEQFF
TGCGCCAGCAGGAGGGGAGGGACTAGCGGGGAATCCTACAATGAGCAGTTCTTC
>TRBV7-2|-|-|14|TRBJ1-1
CASSYGGLNTEAFF
TGTGCCAGCAGCTACGGAGGGTTGAACACTGAAGCTTTCTTT
>TRBV20-1|-|-|12|TRBJ2-5
CSARVSGETQYF
TGCAGTGCTCGTGTTAGTGGAGAGACCCAGTACTTC
>TRBV5-1|-|TRBD1|15|TRBJ1-4
CASSPRGGSDEKLFF
TGCGCCAGCAGCCCCCGAGGGGGCTCAGATGAAAAACTGTTTTTT